The T cell receptor (beta chain) described here comes from a study of T cells after yellow fever vaccination. Broader study findings: Just a small share of clonotypes turned up in the CD4 compartment as well as the CD8 compartment. Compared with primary, the secondary response was weaker and peaked at day 5, not 15. Bulk-population clonotypes that are abundant could appear as contaminants in FACS-sorted repertoires.

The TCR cDNA carried a universal primer site and UMIs from 5'RACE template switching. Each CDR3 protein is one row after TCRdb ran MiXCR on the 5' RACE reads. The table records 300,000 to 350,000 distinct CDR3 sequences, about 4.5% of them present only once. CDR3 size: 12 residues. Per the germline V gene, CDR1 is SQVTM and CDR2 is ANQGSEA. With 3 bases removed from V and 10 bases from J, the gap between germline ends came to 13 bases. This clonotype has more than one count but fewer than ten. Its specificity is not known. The chain carries TRBV29-1 and TRBJ2-1, with D perhaps TRBD2 (5 bases). Sequenced material: PBMCs, taken 15 days after the yellow fever booster vaccination. The receptor was derived from a man aged 18-30 years who received the YFV17D yellow fever vaccine. The CDR3 bases are TGCAGCGTTGACGAGGGCCGACCGGAGCAGTTCTTC. Translated, it gives CSVDEGRPEQFF.